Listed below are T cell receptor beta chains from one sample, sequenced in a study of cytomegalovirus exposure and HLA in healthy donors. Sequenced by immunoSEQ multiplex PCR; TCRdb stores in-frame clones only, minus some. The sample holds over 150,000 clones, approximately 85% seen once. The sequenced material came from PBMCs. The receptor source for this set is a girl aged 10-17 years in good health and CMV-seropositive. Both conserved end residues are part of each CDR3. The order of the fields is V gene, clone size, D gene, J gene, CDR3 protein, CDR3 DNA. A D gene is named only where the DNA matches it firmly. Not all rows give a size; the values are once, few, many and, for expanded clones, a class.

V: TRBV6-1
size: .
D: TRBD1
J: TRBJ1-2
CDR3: CASSEAGQGFYGYTF
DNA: TGTGCCAGCAGTGAAGCGGGACAGGGATTCTATGGCTACACCTTC

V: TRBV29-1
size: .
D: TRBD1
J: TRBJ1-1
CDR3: CSGKGTENTEAFF
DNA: TGCAGCGGGAAAGGGACAGAGAACACTGAAGCTTTCTTT

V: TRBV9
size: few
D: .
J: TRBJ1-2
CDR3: CASSGRPFYGYTF
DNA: TGTGCCAGCAGCGGGAGGCCGTTCTATGGCTACACCTTC

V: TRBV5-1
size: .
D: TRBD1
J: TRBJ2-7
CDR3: CASSTGQFAYEQYF
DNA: TGCGCCAGCAGCACGGGACAGTTCGCCTACGAGCAGTACTTC

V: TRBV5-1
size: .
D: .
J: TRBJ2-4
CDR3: CASSLGFGGLAKNIQYF
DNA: TGCGCCAGCAGCTTGGGATTTGGCGGACTAGCCAAAAACATTCAGTACTTC

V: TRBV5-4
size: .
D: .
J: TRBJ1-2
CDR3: CASSLRQGVYGYTF
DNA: TGTGCCAGCAGCTTAAGGCAGGGTGTCTATGGCTACACCTTC

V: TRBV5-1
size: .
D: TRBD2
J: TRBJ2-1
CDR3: CASSLSTSGGLNEQFF
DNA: TGCGCCAGCAGCCTCTCGACTAGCGGGGGCCTCAATGAGCAGTTCTTC

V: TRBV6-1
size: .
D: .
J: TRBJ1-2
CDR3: CASSEKGNYGYTF
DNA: TGTGCCAGCAGTGAGAAGGGGAACTATGGCTACACCTTC

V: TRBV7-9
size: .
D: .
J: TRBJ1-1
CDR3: CASSPRQGLLMNTEAFF
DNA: TGTGCCAGCAGCCCGCGGCAGGGGCTATTAATGAACACTGAAGCTTTCTTT

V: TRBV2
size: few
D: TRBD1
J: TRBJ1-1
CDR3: CASRSQGRNTEAFF
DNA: TGTGCCAGCAGATCACAGGGGAGGAACACTGAAGCTTTCTTT

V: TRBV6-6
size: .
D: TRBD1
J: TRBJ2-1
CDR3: CASIKILTGDNEQFF
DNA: TGTGCCAGCATTAAAATTTTGACAGGGGACAATGAGCAGTTCTTC

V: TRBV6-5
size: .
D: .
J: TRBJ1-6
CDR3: CASTRDTLRSPLHF
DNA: TGTGCCAGCACCCGGGACACCTTGCGGTCACCCCTCCACTTT

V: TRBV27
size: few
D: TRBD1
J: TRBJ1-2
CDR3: CASSPTGGKSYGYTF
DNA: TGTGCCAGCAGTCCAACAGGGGGCAAATCCTATGGCTACACCTTC

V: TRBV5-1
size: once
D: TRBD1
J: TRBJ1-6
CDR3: CASSFSFGTVDSPLHF
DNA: TGCGCCAGCAGCTTTTCCTTCGGGACAGTCGATTCACCCCTCCACTTT

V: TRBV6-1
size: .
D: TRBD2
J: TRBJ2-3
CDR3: CASSVLAGAADTQYF
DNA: TGTGCCAGCAGTGTCTTAGCGGGGGCGGCAGATACGCAGTATTTT

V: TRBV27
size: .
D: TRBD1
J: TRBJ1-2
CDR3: CASSLGQGYGYTF
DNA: TGTGCCAGCAGCTTGGGACAGGGCTATGGCTACACCTTC

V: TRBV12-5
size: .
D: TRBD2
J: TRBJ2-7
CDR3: CASSSSGELYEQYF
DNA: TGTGCTAGTTCCTCTAGCGGGGAATTATACGAGCAGTACTTC

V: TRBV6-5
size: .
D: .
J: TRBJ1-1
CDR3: CASSYYSGLKAFF
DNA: TGTGCCAGCAGTTATTACTCGGGACTAAAAGCTTTCTTT

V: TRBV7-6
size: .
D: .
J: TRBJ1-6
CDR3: CASSLGGADSPLHF
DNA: TGTGCCAGCAGCTTAGGGGGCGCGGACTCACCCCTCCACTTT

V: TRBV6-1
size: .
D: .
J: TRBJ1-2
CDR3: CASSDADYFNYGYTF
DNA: TGTGCCAGCAGTGACGCGGATTATTTTAACTATGGCTACACCTTC

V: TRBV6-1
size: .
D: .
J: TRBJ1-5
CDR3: CASSETPGQLNQPQHF
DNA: TGTGCCAGCAGTGAAACACCGGGACAACTCAATCAGCCCCAGCATTTT

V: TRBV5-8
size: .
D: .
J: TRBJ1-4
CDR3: CASSLGQRDTYEKLFF
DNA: TGTGCCAGCAGCTTGGGGCAGAGAGACACTTATGAAAAACTGTTTTTT